One sample yielded the 16 T cell receptor beta chains listed below, sequenced in a study of blood T cells in healthy people across ages (dated by TCRdb to between 2015 and 2016). The library was obtained by 5' RACE. Sequenced on an Illumina HiSeq 2500. A second roughly 6 to 11 cycle PCR used a sample-barcoded 5' primer and a J-beta primer mix. TCRdb took the public reads, trimmed them with fastp at Q25, ran MiXCR for clone calling and kept in-frame beta chains. Duplicate CDR3 protein sequences are folded into a single record with the most common DNA and genes. Counted in this sample were 1.5 million to 2 million distinct CDR3 sequences; roughly 28% of them appeared once. The ten largest clones add up to 7.7% of the sample. Source material: blood. The source of these receptors is a woman aged 25-40 years in good health.

J is TRBJ2-2 and V is TRBV7-8; TRBD1 matches 8 bases. CDR3 length: 18 residues. Germline lookup yields CDR1 SGHVS and CDR2 FQNEAQ. V was pared by 1 base and J by 6 bases, with 13 bases of the junction left unmatched. The chain's CDR3 is CASSLVFATGDRSGELFF. In DNA form, the CDR3 reads TGTGCCAGCAGCTTAGTCTTCGCGACAGGGGATAGATCCGGGGAGCTGTTTTTT.

The chain employs TRBV24-1 and TRBJ2-1; the D gene is possibly TRBD2 (5 bases). V lost 2 bases and J 4 bases, leaving 8 bases between the germline ends. This CDR3 has 14 amino acids. The germline gives CDR1 KGHDR, CDR2 SFDVKD. CDR3 amino acids: CATSDSAAYNEQFF. DNA of the CDR3: TGTGCCACCAGTGATTCAGCGGCATACAATGAGCAGTTCTTC.

With respect to this clonotype: This may stem from a read error, because a much larger clone lies one nucleotide away. V gene TRBV29-1 combines with J gene TRBJ2-5; TRBD1 aligns across 8 bases. With 7 bases clipped from V and 9 bases from J, the junction kept 10 bases outside the gene matches. The germline CDR1 and CDR2 sequences are SQVTM and ANQGSEA. This CDR3 has 12 residues. The CDR3 nucleotides are TGCAGCGCGACAGGGGCCGTGGAGGCCCAGTACTTC. Translated: CSATGAVEAQYF.

This clonotype was picked up a small number of times. The V call is TRBV10-2, the J call TRBJ2-7, with TRBD2 matching over 10 bases. The germline gives CDR1 WSHSY, CDR2 SAAADI. Trimming cost V 8 bases and J 0 bases; bases outside gene matches: 7. CDR3 length: 15 amino acids. The CDR3 is CASYGGLAVSYEQYF. The CDR3 DNA follows: TGCGCCAGCTATGGAGGACTAGCGGTCTCCTACGAGCAGTACTTC.

CDR3: CSAKQGIYEQYF. The CDR3 DNA reads TGCAGTGCCAAACAGGGAATCTACGAGCAGTACTTC. The chain recombines TRBV20-1 with TRBJ2-7; maybe TRBD1 (6 bases). V was shortened by 6 bases and J by 3 bases, with 12 bases between the two germline ends. The CDR3 length is 12 residues. CDR1 is DFQATT, CDR2 SNEGSKA, per germline (reference sequence).

This clonotype was picked up a small number of times. The chain has TRBV27 and TRBJ1-6, with 9 bases that match TRBD1. J gave up 6 bases and V 8 bases, and 5 bases lay outside the gene matches. The germline CDR1 and CDR2 sequences are MNHEY and SMNVEV (reference sequence). This CDR3 is built from 14 residues. The CDR3 sequence: CASGGQGRNSPLHF. The CDR3 nucleotides are TGTGCCAGCGGGGGACAGGGACGTAATTCACCCCTCCACTTT.

In this sample, this clonotype turned up a few times. The V gene is TRBV7-2, the J gene TRBJ2-1; D perhaps matches TRBD2 (7 bases). Germline V lookup: CDR1 SGHTA, CDR2 FQGNSA. The CDR3 runs to 15 residues. The V end lost 6 bases, the J end lost 8 bases, and 20 bases lay between the germline ends. CDR3 coding DNA: TGTGCCAGCAGGCTTGGGGGGGGCCTTGCCTATGAGCAGTTCTTC. Translation gives CASRLGGGLAYEQFF. Variable domain in full (rest from reference TRBV7-2 and TRBJ2-1): GAGVSQSPSNKVTEKGKDVELRCDPISGHTALYWYRQSLGQGLEFLIYFQGNSAPDKSGLPSDRFSAERTGGSVSTLTIQRTQQEDSAVYLCASRLGGGLAYEQFFGPGTRLTVL.

This clonotype was seen a few times. The chain combines TRBV6-5 with TRBJ2-3; TRBD2 agrees at 8 bases. Per the germline V gene, CDR1 is MNHEY and CDR2 is SVGAGI. The CDR3 sequence is 18 residues long. V lost 0 bases, J lost 0 bases, and 8 bases stayed unmatched. The CDR3 loop reads CASSYSFRASGSTDTQYF. CDR3 DNA: TGTGCCAGCAGTTACTCATTCAGGGCTAGCGGGAGCACAGATACGCAGTATTTT.

Note on this clonotype: At one end, the junction sequence differs from germline, possibly due to a read error. The V and J genes are TRBV27 and TRBJ1-2; TRBD1 matches 7 bases. CDR1 and CDR2 (germline): MNHEY, SMNVEV (reference sequence). The CDR3 covers 15 residues. The CDR3 reads CACRSTGNPNYGYTF. CDR3 coding DNA: TGTGCCTGCAGGTCGACAGGGAATCCTAACTATGGCTACACCTTC.

This clonotype has just a few counts. CDR3 amino acids: CASSLILWGGYTF. The CDR3 DNA reads as TGTGCCAGCAGTCTTATCTTATGGGGTGGCTACACCTTC. V usage is TRBV12-3 or TRBV12-4 and J usage is TRBJ1-2; D unresolved. Deletions cut 5 bases from V and 7 bases from J, with 14 bases between. CDR3 length: 13 residues.

In regard to this clonotype: A much larger clone differs by one base, so this may be a read error. V is TRBV6-6 and J is TRBJ2-5; 7 bases fit TRBD1. Germline assignment: CDR1 MNHNY and CDR2 SVGAGI (reference sequence). CDR3 length: 14 amino acids. J was trimmed by 3 bases and V by 5 bases; bases with no gene match: 6. The CDR3 DNA sequence: TGTGCCAGCAGTCACGAGGGACAGAAAGAGACCCAGTACTTC. This encodes CASSHEGQKETQYF.

A few counts support this clonotype. One end of the junction does not line up with germline, which may come from a read error. For the CDR3, the DNA is TGTACCAGCAGCGTATACCCCACCGGGATGCCCAATGAGCAGTTCTTC. As protein: CTSSVYPTGMPNEQFF. This rearrangement joins TRBV9 to TRBJ2-1, with D tentatively TRBD2 (5 bases). The CDR3 is made up of 16 amino acids. Germline lookup yields CDR1 SGDLS and CDR2 YYNGEE.

The chain uses TRBV6-5 and TRBJ2-3; 15 nucleotides match TRBD2. Germline CDR1 reads MNHEY; CDR2 reads SVGAGI. The CDR3 runs 16 residues. The V segment lost 6 bases and the J segment 6 bases; nucleotides outside the gene matches: 7. This CDR3 is CASRSGTSGGRDTQYF. CDR3 sequence (DNA): TGTGCCAGCAGGTCCGGGACTAGCGGGGGGCGGGATACGCAGTATTTT.

This clonotype was counted ten times or more. The rearrangement links TRBV5-1 to TRBJ2-7; the match to TRBD2 covers 8 bases. Germline CDR1 SGHRS, CDR2 YFSETQ. The junction had 11 bases not matched to a gene; V was cut back by 5 bases and J by 1 base. The CDR3 spans 16 residues. The CDR3 coding sequence is TGCGCCAGCAGAACGGCATATAGCGGGGAATCCTACGAGCAGTACTTC. This sequence encodes CASRTAYSGESYEQYF.

To note about this clonotype: The junction and the germline gene differ at one end; a read error may be behind it. The chain carries TRBV6-5 and TRBJ2-2, with D possibly being TRBD2 (7 bases). This CDR3 comprises 13 residues. Germline-derived CDR1 and CDR2 are MNHEY and SVGAGI. CDR3 protein: CASRRGRDGGLFF. CDR3 bases: TGTGCCAGCCGGCGGGGGCGAGACGGGGGGCTGTTTTTT.

V is TRBV20-1 and J is TRBJ1-2, with D possibly matching TRBD1 (5 bases). Trimming pared 0 bases from V and 5 bases from J, leaving 13 bases between. CDR3 length: 14 residues. CDR1 is DFQATT, CDR2 SNEGSKA, per germline (reference sequence). Here the CDR3 reads CSARERQSLYGYTF. The CDR3 nucleotides read TGCAGTGCTAGAGAACGACAGAGCCTATATGGCTACACCTTC.